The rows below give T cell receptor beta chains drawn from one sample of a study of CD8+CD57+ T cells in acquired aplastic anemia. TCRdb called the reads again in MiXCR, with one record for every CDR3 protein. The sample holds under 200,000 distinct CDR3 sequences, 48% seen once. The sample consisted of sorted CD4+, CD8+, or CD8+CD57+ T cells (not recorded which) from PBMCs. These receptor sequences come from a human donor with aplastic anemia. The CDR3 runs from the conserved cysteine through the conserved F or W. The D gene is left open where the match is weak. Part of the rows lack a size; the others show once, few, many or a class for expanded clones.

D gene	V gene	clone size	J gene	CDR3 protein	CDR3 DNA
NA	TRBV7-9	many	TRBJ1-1	CASSPSYREGTEAFF	TGTGCCAGCAGCCCCAGTTATAGGGAGGGGACTGAAGCTTTCTTT
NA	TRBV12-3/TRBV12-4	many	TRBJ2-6	CASSFPGANVLTF	TGTGCCAGCAGTTTTCCAGGGGCCAACGTCCTGACTTTC
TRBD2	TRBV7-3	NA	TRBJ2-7	CASSQSGKLSF	TGTGCCAGCAGCCAAAGCGGGAAACTGTCCTTC
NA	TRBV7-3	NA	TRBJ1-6	CASDGPDSPLHF	TGTGCCAGCGACGGCCCCGATTCACCCCTCCACTTT
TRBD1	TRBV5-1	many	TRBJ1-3	CASSATGAGNTIYF	TGCGCCAGCAGCGCGACAGGGGCAGGAAACACCATATATTTT
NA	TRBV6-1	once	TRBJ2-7	CASRTNSGSSYEQYF	TGTGCCAGCAGAACAAATTCGGGTAGCTCCTACGAGCAGTACTTC
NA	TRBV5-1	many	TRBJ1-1	CASSYKGGEAFF	TGCGCCAGCAGCTATAAAGGCGGTGAAGCTTTCTTT
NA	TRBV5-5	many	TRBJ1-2	CASSFRRQSTNYGYTF	TGTGCCAGCAGCTTCCGCCGACAGAGTACTAACTATGGCTACACCTTC
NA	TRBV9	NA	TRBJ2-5	CASSGHSSGETQYF	TGTGCCAGCAGCGGACACTCATCTGGAGAGACCCAGTACTTC
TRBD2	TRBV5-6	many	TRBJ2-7	CASSLGGGMNF	TGTGCCAGCAGCTTGGGGGGAGGGATGAACTTC
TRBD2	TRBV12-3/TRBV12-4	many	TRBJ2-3	CASSWTSVVDTQYF	TGTGCCAGCAGTTGGACTAGCGTAGTAGATACGCAGTATTTT
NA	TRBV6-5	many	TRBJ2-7	CASSSGPGEQYF	TGTGCCAGCAGTTCGGGTCCAGGCGAGCAGTACTTC
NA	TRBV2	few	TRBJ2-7	CASSGRTGRPSYEQYF	TGTGCCAGCAGTGGCCGAACCGGACGACCTTCCTACGAGCAGTACTTC
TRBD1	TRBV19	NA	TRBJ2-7	CATSWDSSYEQYF	TGTGCGACAAGCTGGGACAGCTCCTACGAGCAGTACTTC
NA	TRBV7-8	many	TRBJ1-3	CASSLSVKPGNTIYF	TGTGCCAGCAGCCTATCCGTAAAGCCAGGAAACACCATATATTTT
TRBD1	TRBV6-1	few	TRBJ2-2	CASNLDRGTGELFF	TGTGCCAGCAACCTGGACAGGGGGACCGGGGAGCTGTTTTTT
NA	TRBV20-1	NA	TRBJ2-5	CSASGETQYF	TGCAGTGCTAGTGGAGAGACCCAGTACTTC
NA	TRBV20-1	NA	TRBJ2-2	CSARDQTNTWELFF	TGCAGTGCTAGAGATCAGACGAACACCTGGGAGCTGTTTTTT
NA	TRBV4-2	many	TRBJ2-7	CASSQEHVDEQYF	TGTGCCAGCAGCCAAGAACATGTCGACGAGCAGTACTTC
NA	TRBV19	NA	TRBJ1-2	CASSSGSGYTF	TGTGCCAGTAGTAGCGGGAGCGGCTACACCTTC
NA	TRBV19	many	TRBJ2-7	CASSIRRESYEQYF	TGTGCCAGTAGTATACGCAGGGAGTCCTACGAGCAGTACTTC
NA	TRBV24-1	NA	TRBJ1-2	CATSDTTTRRDSYTF	TGTGCCACCAGTGATACGACGACCAGACGGGATAGCTACACCTTC
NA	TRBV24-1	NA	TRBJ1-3	CATSDWSELGNTIYF	TGTGCCACCAGTGATTGGAGCGAACTTGGAAACACCATATATTTT
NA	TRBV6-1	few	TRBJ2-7	CASSVIALTGYSYEQYF	TGTGCCAGCAGTGTTATAGCCCTTACAGGTTACTCCTACGAGCAGTACTTC
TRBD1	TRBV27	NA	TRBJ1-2	CASSSDRGRGGYTF	TGTGCCAGCAGTTCCGACAGGGGGCGCGGTGGCTACACCTTC
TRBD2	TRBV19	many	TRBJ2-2	CASSINSMAGGNTGELFF	TGTGCCAGTAGTATAAACAGTATGGCGGGAGGAAATACCGGGGAGCTGTTTTTT
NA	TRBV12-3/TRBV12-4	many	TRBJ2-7	CASRPRTEPYEQYF	TGTGCCAGCAGACCCCGGACAGAACCCTACGAGCAGTACTTC
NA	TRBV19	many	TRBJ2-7	CASSIAVASYEQYF	TGTGCCAGTAGTATAGCCGTGGCTTCTTACGAGCAGTACTTC
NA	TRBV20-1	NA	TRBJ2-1	CSARADREQFF	TGCAGTGCTAGAGCGGACCGTGAGCAGTTCTTC
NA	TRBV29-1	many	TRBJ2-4	CSVEARGGLAKNIQYF	TGCAGCGTTGAGGCTCGAGGGGGACTAGCCAAAAACATTCAGTACTTC
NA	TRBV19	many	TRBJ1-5	CATSATYSNQPQHF	TGTGCCACTTCAGCGACCTACAGCAATCAGCCCCAGCATTTT
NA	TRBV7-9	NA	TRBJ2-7	CASSHPRAEQCF	TGTGCCAGCAGCCACCCCAGGGCCGAGCAGTGCTTC
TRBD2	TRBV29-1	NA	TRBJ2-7	CSVEGGEGQYF	TGCAGCGTTGAGGGAGGGGAAGGGCAGTACTTC
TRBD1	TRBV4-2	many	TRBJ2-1	CASSLPTGEGEQFF	TGTGCCAGCAGCCTACCGACAGGGGAAGGGGAGCAGTTCTTC
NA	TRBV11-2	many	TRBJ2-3	CASSLYQEPGNTQYF	TGTGCCAGCAGCTTGTACCAGGAGCCCGGGAATACGCAGTATTTT
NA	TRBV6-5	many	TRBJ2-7	CASGTEAYEQYF	TGTGCCAGCGGCACCGAAGCCTACGAGCAGTACTTC
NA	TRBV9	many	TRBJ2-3	CASSVVPESTDTQYF	TGTGCCAGCAGCGTAGTTCCGGAATCCACAGATACGCAGTATTTT
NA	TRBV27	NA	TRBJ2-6	CASSLSLGGANVLTF	TGTGCCAGCAGTTTAAGTTTAGGTGGGGCCAACGTCCTGACTTTC
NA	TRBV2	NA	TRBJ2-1	CAVQGALDNEQFF	TGTGCTGTTCAAGGTGCCCTTGACAATGAGCAGTTCTTC
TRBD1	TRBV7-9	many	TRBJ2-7	CASSLGDRGLYEQYF	TGTGCCAGCAGCTTAGGAGACAGGGGGCTTTACGAGCAGTACTTC
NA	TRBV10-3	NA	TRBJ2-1	CASRDSPSNEQFF	TGTGCCAGTCGGGACTCCCCGAGCAATGAGCAGTTCTTC
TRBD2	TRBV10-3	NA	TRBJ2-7	CAISERLADAYEQYF	TGTGCCATCAGTGAGCGACTAGCGGACGCCTACGAGCAGTACTTC
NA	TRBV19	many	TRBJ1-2	CASKGWLDYGYTF	TGTGCCAGTAAGGGTTGGCTAGACTATGGCTACACCTTC
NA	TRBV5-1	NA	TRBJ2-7	CASRTDSNYEQYF	TGCGCCAGCAGGACGGACTCCAACTACGAGCAGTACTTC
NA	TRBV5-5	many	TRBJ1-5	CASSLASDSNQPQHF	TGTGCCAGCAGCTTGGCCTCAGATAGCAATCAGCCCCAGCATTTT
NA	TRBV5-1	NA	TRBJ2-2	CASRGLSLTEKATNAGELFF	TGCGCCAGCAGGGGGTTGAGTCTAACCGAGAAGGCAACGAACGCCGGGGAGCTGTTTTTT
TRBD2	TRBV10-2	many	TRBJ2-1	CASTLIGTSGRGSYNEQFF	TGCGCCAGCACTTTGATAGGGACTAGCGGGAGGGGCTCCTACAATGAGCAGTTCTTC
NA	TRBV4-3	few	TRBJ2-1	CASSHVRDPDNEQFF	TGCGCCAGCAGCCACGTCCGGGACCCTGACAATGAGCAGTTCTTC
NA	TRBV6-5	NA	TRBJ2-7	CASSYSSGSYEQYF	TGTGCCAGCAGTTACTCGAGTGGTAGCTACGAGCAGTACTTC